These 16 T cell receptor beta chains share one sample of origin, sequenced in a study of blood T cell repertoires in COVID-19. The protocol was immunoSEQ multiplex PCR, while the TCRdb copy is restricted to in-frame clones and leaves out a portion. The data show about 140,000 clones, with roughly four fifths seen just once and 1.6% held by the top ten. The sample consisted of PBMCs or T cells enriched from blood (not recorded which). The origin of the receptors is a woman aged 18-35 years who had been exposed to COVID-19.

CDR3 loop: CASSRGRGSFYEQYF. The CDR3 DNA is TGTGCCAGCAGCAGAGGTAGGGGAAGCTTCTACGAGCAGTACTTC. The chain joins TRBV9 to TRBJ2-7; D possibly corresponds to TRBD1 (5 bases). The CDR3 consists of 15 residues. From germline, CDR1 is SGDLS and CDR2 YYNGEE. Trimming took off 4 bases at V and 3 bases at J, with 17 bases between the two ends.

In DNA form, the CDR3 reads TGTGCCTGTCCTAGGGCTAGCTCCGGCACCGGGGAGCTGTTTTTT. Translated, it gives CACPRASSGTGELFF. The chain has TRBV30 and TRBJ2-2, with D possibly being TRBD2 (5 bases). V was trimmed by 6 bases and J by 4 bases, leaving 18 bases between them. Germline CDR1 is GTSNPN and CDR2 is SVGIG (reference sequence). The CDR3 extends over 15 amino acids.

The CDR3 DNA sequence: TGCGCCAGCAGCTTGGCCAGGGTGGCAGAACGAGCTATGAACACTGAAGCTTTCTTT. This gives the protein CASSLARVAERAMNTEAFF. The gene calls are TRBV5-1 and TRBJ1-1; D might be TRBD1 (5 bases). The germline V gene encodes CDR1 SGHRS and CDR2 YFSETQ. The CDR3 is made up of 19 amino acids. Trimming took 0 bases from V and 0 from J, leaving 21 bases between them.

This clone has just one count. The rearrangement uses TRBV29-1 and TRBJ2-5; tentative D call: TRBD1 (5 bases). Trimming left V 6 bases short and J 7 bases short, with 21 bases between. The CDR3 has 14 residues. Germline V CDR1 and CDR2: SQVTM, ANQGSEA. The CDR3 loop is CSVPGRAMQGTQYF. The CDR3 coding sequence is TGCAGCGTCCCGGGCAGGGCCATGCAGGGGACCCAGTACTTC. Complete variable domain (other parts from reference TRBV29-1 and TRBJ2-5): SAVISQKPSRDICQRGTSLTIQCQVDSQVTMMFWYRQQPGQSLTLIATANQGSEATYESGFVIDKFPISRPNLTFSTLTVSNMSPEDSSIYLCSVPGRAMQGTQYFGPGTRLLVL.

CDR3 nucleotides: TGCGCCAGCAGCCCGGGTGCAGCGGAGGTATACAATGAGCAGTTCTTC. This gives the protein CASSPGAAEVYNEQFF. This sequence joins TRBV5-1 and TRBJ2-1, with a possible D match to TRBD2 (5 bases). The V gene's germline CDR1 is SGHRS and CDR2 YFSETQ. The CDR3 has 16 amino acids. The V gene lost 4 bases and the J gene lost 4 bases, with 18 bases spanning the gap.

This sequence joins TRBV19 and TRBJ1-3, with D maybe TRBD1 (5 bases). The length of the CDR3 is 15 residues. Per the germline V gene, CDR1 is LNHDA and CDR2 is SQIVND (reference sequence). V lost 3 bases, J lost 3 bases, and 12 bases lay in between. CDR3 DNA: TGTGCCAGTAGTATCAACAGGATGGATGGAAACACCATATATTTT. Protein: CASSINRMDGNTIYF.

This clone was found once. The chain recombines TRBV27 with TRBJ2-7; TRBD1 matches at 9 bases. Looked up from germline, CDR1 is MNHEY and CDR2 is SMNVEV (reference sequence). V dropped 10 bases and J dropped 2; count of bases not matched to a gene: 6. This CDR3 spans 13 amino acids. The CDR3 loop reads CAIGTGPTYEQYF. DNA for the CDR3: TGTGCCATCGGGACAGGGCCCACCTACGAGCAGTACTTC.

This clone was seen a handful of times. The CDR3 nucleotides are TGCGCCAGCAGCTGGACAGGGAGCTCTGGAAACACCATATATTTT. Translated, it gives CASSWTGSSGNTIYF. The gene calls are TRBV5-1 and TRBJ1-3, with TRBD1 matching 8 bases. Germline V lookup: CDR1 SGHRS, CDR2 YFSETQ. The CDR3 has 15 amino acids. Trimming removed 3 bases from V and 0 bases from J; junction bases left unmatched: 2. The full variable domain, in which reference TRBV5-1 and TRBJ1-3 provide the parts outside the CDR3, is KAGVTQTPRYLIKTRGQQVTLSCSPISGHRSVSWYQQTPGQGLQFLFEYFSETQRNKGNFPGRFSGRQFSNSRSEMNVSTLELGDSALYLCASSWTGSSGNTIYFGEGSWLTVV.

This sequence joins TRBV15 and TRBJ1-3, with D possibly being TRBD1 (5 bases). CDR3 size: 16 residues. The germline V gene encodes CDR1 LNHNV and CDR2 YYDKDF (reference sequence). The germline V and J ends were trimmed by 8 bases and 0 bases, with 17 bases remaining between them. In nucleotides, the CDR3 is TGTGCCACCGGACCCCAGGGATCCTACTCTGGAAACACCATATATTTT. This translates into CATGPQGSYSGNTIYF.

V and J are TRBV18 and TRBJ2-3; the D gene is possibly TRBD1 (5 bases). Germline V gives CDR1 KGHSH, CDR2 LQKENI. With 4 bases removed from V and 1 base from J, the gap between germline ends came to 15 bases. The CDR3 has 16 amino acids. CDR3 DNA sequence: TGTGCCAGCTCACGTCCAGGGCTGTGGGGCACAGATACGCAGTATTTT. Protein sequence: CASSRPGLWGTDTQYF.

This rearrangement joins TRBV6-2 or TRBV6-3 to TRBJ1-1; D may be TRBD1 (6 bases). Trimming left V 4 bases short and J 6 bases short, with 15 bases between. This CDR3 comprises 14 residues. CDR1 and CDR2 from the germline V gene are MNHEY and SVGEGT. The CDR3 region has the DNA TGTGCCAGCAGTTCCAACAGGGAGGGAGCTGAAGCTTTCTTT. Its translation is CASSSNREGAEAFF.

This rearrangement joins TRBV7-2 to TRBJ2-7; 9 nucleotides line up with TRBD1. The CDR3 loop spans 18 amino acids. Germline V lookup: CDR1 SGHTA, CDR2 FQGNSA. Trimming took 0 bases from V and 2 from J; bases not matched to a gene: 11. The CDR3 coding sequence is TGTGCCAGCAGCTTAGCGGCATTTTCCGGGACAGGGACCTACGAGCAGTACTTC. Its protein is CASSLAAFSGTGTYEQYF.

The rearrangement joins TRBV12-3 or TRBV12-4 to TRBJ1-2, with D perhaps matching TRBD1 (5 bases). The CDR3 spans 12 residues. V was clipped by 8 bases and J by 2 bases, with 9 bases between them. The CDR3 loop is CASRQLNYGYTF. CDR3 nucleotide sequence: TGTGCCAGCCGACAGCTGAACTATGGCTACACCTTC.

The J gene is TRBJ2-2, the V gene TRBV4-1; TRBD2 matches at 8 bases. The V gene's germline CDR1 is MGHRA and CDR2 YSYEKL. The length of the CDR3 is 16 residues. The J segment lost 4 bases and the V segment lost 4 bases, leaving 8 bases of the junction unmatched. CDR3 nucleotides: TGCGCCAGCAGCCTGCTGGCGGGAGGCGTCACCGGGGAGCTGTTTTTT. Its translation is CASSLLAGGVTGELFF.

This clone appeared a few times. CDR3 nucleotide sequence: TGTGCCAGCAGCTTACTCGGTAGCACAGATACGCAGTATTTT. As protein: CASSLLGSTDTQYF. The rearrangement joins TRBV7-3 to TRBJ2-3; no reliable D call. Trimming removed 2 bases from V and 0 bases from J, with 6 bases in between. Germline CDR1 and CDR2: SGHTA and FQGTGA. The CDR3 is 14 amino acids.

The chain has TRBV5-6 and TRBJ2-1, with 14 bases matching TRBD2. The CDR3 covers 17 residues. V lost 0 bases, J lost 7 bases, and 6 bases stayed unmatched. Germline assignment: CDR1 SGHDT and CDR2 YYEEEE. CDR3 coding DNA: TGTGCCAGCAGCTTGGGACTAGCGGGAGGGCTTCGAAATGAGCAGTTCTTC. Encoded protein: CASSLGLAGGLRNEQFF.